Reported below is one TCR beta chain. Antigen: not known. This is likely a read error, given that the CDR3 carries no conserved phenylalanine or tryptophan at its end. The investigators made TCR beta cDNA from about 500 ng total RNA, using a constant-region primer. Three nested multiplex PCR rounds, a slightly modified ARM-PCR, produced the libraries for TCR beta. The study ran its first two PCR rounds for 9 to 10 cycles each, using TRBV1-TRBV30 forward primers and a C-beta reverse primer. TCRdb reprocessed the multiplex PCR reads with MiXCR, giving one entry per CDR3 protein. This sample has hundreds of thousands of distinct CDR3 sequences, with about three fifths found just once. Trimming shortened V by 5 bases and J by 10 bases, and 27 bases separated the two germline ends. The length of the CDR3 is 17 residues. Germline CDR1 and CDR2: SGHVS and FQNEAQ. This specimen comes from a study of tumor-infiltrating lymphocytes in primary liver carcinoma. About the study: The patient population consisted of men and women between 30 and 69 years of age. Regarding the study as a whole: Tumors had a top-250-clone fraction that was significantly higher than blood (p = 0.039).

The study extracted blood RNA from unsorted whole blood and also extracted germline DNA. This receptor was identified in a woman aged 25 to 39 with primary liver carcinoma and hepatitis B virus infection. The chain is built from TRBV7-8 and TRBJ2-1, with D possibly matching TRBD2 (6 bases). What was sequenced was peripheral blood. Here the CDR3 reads CASSLPLRIGGLSEQFL. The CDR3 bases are TGTGCCAGCAGCCTCCCCCTTCGCATTGGAGGGCTAAGCGAGCAGTTCCTC.